This T cell receptor (beta chain) was profiled in a study of human thymus T cells. Having surgery to correct congenital heart defects, healthy Finnish infants acted as the donors. An approximately 0.5-1 mL peripheral blood aliquot was taken intraoperatively from four of eight donors. All available leukocytes, rather than a set cell count, yielded the blood DNA. Data came from immunoSEQ multiplex PCR; TCRdb stores just in-frame clones and leaves some out. The sample holds 45,000 to 50,000 clones, about 95% seen once. The CDR3 is 11 residues long. Germline loops: CDR1 SGHNT, CDR2 YYREEE (reference sequence). On this clone: The junction departs from germline at one end; a sequencing error may be responsible.

The TCR was taken from a girl in the first two years of life with a congenital heart defect but otherwise immunologically healthy. J is TRBJ1-2 and V is TRBV5-4; D may be TRBD1 (6 bases). The sample taken for sequencing was blood. The CDR3 loop reads CASSRTWGAAF. The CDR3 DNA reads as TGTGCCAGCAGCCGTACTTGGGGGGCCGCCTTC.